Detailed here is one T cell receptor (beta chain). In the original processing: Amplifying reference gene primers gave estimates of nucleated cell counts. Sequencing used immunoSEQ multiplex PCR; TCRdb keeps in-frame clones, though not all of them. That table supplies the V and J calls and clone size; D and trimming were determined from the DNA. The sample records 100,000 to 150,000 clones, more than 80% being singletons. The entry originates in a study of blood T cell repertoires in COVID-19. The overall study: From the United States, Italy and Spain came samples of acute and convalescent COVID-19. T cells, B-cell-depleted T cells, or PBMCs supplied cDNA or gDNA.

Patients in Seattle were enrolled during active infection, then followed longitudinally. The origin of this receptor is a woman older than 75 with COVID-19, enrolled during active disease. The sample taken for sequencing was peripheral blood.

The CDR3 here is CASSQAIGGEQYF. The CDR3 coding sequence is TGTGCCAGCAGCCAAGCCATCGGGGGAGAGCAGTACTTC. J is TRBJ2-7 and V is TRBV14; perhaps TRBD2 as D (6 bases). The CDR3 covers 13 residues. Germline V CDR1 and CDR2: SGHDN, FVKESK. V lost 1 base and J lost 7, with 11 bases in between.